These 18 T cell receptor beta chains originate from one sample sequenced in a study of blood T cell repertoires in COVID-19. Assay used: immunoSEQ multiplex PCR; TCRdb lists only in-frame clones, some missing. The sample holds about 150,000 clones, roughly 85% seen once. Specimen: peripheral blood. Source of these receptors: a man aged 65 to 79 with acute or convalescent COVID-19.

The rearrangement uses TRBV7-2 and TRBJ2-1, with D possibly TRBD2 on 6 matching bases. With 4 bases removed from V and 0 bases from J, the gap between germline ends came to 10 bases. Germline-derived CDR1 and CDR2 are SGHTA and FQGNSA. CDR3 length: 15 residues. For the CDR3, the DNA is TGTGCCAGCAGCTGGCAGACTAGCTCCTACAATGAGCAGTTCTTC. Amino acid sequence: CASSWQTSSYNEQFF.

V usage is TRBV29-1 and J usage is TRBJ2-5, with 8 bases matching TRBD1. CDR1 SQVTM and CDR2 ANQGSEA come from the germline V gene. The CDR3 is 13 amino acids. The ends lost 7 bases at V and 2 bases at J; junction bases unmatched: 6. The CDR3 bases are TGCAGCGCAAACAGGGGGACTCAAGAGACCCAGTACTTC. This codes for CSANRGTQETQYF.

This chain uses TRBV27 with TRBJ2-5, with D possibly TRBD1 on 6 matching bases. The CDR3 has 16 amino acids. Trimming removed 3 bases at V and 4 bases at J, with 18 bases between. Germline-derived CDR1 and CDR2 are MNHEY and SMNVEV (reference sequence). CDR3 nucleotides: TGTGCCAGCAGTTTTGCGAGACAGGCGAGGGCAGAGACCCAGTACTTC. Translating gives CASSFARQARAETQYF.

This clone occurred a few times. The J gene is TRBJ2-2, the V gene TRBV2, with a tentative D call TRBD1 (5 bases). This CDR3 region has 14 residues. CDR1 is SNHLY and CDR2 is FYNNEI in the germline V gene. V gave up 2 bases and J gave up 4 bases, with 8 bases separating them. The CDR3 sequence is CASSERGTTGELFF. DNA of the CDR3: TGTGCCAGCAGTGAAAGGGGAACCACCGGGGAGCTGTTTTTT.

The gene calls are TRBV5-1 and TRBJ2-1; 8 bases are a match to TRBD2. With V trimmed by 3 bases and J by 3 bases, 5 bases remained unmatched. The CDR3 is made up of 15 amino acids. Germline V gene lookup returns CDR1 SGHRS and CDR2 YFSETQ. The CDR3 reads CASSSGTRLYNEQFF. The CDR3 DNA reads TGCGCCAGCAGCTCCGGGACTAGACTCTACAATGAGCAGTTCTTC.

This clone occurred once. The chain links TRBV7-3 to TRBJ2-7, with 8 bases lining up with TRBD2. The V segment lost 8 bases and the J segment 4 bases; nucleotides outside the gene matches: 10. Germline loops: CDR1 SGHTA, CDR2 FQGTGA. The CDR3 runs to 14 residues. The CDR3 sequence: CASCVGLAGYEQYF. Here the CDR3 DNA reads TGTGCCAGCTGTGTCGGCCTAGCGGGTTACGAGCAGTACTTC.

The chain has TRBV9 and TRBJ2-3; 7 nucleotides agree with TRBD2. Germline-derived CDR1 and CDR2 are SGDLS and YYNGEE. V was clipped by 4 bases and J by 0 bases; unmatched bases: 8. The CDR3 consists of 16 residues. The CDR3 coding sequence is TGTGCCAGCAGCCCCCGTGAAGCGGGAAGCACAGATACGCAGTATTTT. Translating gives CASSPREAGSTDTQYF.

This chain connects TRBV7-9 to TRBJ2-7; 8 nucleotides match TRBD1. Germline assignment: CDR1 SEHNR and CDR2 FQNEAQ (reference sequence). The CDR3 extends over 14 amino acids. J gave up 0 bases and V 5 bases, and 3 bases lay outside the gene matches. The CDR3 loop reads CASSQQGDSYEQYF. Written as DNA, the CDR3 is TGTGCCAGCAGCCAACAGGGGGACTCCTACGAGCAGTACTTC. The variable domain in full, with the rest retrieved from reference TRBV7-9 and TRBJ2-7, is DTGVSQNPRHKITKRGQNVTFRCDPISEHNRLYWYRQTLGQGPEFLTYFQNEAQLEKSRLLSDRFSAERPKGSFSTLEIQRTEQGDSAMYLCASSQQGDSYEQYFGPGTRLTVT.

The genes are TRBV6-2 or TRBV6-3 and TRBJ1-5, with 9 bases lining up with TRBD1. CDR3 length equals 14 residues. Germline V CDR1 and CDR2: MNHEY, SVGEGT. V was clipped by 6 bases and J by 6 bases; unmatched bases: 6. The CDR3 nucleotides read TGTGCCAGCAGCCGGGACAGGGCATTTCAGCCCCAGCATTTT. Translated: CASSRDRAFQPQHF.

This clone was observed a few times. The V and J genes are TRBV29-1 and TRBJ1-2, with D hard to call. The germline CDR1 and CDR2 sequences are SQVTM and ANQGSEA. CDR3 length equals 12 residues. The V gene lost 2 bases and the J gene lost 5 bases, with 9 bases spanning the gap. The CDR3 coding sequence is TGCAGCGTTGAAACAGTTTGGTATGGCTACACCTTC. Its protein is CSVETVWYGYTF.

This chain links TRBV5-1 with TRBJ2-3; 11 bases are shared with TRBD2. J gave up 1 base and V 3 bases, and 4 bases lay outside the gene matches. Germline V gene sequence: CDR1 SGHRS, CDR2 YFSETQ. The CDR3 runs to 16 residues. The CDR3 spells CASSSVAGGRTDTQYF. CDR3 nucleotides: TGCGCCAGCAGCTCTGTAGCGGGAGGGCGCACAGATACGCAGTATTTT.

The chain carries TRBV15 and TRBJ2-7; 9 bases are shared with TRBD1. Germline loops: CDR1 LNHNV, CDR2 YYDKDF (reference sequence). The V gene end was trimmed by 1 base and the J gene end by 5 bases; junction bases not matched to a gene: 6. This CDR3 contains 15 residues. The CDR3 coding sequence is TGTGCCACCAGCAGAGCGAACAGGGGGCGCGACGAGCAGTACTTC. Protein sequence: CATSRANRGRDEQYF.

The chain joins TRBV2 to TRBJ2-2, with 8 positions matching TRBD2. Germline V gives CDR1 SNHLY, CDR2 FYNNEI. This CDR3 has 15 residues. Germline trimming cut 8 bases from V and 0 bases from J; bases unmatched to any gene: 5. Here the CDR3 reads CASRLASANTGELFF. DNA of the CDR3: TGTGCCAGCCGACTAGCGTCGGCGAACACCGGGGAGCTGTTTTTT.

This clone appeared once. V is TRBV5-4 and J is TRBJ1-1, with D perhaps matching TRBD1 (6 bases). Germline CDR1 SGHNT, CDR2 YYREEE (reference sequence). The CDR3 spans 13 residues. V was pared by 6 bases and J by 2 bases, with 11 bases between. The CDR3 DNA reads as TGTGCCAGCAATTGGGGGCGAAACACTGAAGCTTTCTTT. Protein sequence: CASNWGRNTEAFF.

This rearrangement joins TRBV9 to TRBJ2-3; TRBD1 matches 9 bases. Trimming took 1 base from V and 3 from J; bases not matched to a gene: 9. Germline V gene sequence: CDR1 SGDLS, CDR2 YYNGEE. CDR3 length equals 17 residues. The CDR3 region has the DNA TGTGCCAGCAGCGTAAGGGACAGGGTCACGGCGACAGATACGCAGTATTTT. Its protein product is CASSVRDRVTATDTQYF.

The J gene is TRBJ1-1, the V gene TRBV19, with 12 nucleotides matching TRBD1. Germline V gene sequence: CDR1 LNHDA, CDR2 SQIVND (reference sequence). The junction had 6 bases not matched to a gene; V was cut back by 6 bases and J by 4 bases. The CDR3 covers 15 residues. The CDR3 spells CASRGTGGPGTEAFF. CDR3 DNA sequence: TGTGCCAGTAGGGGGACAGGGGGCCCGGGCACTGAAGCTTTCTTT.

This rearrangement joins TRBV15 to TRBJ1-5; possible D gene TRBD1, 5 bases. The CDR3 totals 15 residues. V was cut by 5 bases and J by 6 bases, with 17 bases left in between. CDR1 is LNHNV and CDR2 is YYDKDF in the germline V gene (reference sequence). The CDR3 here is CATSPRTAGPQPQHF. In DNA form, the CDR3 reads TGTGCCACCAGCCCCCGGACTGCGGGGCCTCAGCCCCAGCATTTT.

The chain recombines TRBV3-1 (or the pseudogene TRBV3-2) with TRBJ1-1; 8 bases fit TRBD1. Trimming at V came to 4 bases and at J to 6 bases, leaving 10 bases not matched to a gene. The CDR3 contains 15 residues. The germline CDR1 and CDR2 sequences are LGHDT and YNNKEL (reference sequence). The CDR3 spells CASSRLGQGGSEAFF. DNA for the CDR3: TGTGCCAGCAGCCGTTTAGGACAGGGAGGATCTGAAGCTTTCTTT.